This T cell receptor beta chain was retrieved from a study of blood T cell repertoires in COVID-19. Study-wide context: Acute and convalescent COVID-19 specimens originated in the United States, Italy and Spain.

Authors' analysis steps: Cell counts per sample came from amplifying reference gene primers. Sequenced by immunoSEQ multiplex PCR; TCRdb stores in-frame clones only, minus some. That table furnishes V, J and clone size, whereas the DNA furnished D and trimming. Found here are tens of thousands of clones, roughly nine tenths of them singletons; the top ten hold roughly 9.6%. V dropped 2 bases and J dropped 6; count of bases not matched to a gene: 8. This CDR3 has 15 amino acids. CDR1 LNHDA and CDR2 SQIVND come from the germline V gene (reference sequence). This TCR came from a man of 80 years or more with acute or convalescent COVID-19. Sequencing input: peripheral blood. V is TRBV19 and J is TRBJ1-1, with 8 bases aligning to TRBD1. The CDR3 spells CASSIMGRGLAEAFF. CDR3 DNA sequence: TGTGCCAGTAGTATAATGGGCAGGGGGCTGGCTGAAGCTTTCTTT.